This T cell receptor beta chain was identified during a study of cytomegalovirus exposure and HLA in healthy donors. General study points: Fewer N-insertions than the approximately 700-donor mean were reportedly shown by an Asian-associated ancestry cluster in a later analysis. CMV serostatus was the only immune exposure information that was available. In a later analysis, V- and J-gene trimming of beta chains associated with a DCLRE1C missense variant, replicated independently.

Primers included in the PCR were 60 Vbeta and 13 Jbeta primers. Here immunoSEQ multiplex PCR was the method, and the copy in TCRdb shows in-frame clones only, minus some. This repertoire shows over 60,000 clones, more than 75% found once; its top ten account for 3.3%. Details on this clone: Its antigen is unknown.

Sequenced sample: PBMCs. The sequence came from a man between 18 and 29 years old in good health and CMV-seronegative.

The CDR3 here is CASSQDRISTDTQYF. In DNA form, the CDR3 reads TGTGCCAGCAGCCAAGACAGGATAAGCACAGATACGCAGTATTTT. The chain uses TRBV5-6 and TRBJ2-3, with a tentative D call TRBD1 (6 bases). V lost 4 bases to trimming and J lost 0 bases, with 12 bases between them. The CDR3 is 15 amino acids. Per germline, CDR1 SGHDT and CDR2 YYEEEE.